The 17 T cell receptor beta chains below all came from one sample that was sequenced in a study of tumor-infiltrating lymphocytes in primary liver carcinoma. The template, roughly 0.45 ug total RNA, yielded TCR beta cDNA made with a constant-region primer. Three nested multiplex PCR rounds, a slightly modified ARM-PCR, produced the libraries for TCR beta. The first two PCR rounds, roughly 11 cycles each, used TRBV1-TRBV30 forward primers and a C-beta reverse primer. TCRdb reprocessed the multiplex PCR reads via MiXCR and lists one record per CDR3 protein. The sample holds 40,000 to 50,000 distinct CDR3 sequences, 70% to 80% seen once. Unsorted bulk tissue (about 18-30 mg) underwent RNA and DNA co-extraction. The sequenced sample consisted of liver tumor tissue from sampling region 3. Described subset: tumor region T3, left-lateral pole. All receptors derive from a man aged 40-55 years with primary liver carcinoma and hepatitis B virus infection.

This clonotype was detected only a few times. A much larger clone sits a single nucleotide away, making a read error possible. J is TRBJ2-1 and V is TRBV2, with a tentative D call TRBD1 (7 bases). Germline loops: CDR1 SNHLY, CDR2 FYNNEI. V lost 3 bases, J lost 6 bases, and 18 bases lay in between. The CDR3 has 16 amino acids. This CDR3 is CASSDDGRGDGNEQFF. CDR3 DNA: TGTGCCAGCAGTGACGACGGCAGGGGGGATGGCAATGAGCAGTTCTTC.

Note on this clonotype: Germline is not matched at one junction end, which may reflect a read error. DNA for the CDR3: TGTGCAAGCAGTTTATCAGCGACTAGCGGGAGAGATGAGCAGTTCTTC. As protein: CASSLSATSGRDEQFF. The chain has TRBV11-3 and TRBJ2-1; 12 positions match TRBD2. The germline V gene has CDR1 SGHNT and CDR2 YENEEA. The CDR3 loop spans 16 amino acids.

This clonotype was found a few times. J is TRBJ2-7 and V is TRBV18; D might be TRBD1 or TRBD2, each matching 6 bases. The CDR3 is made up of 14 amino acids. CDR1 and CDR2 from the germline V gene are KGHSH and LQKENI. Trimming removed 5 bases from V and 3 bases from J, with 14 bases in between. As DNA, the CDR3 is TGTGCCAGCTCATCCTCGGGGGCCCACTACGAGCAGTACTTC. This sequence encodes CASSSSGAHYEQYF.

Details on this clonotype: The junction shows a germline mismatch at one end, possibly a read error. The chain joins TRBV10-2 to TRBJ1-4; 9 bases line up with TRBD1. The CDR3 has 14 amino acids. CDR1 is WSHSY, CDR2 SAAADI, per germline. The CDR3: CASSGRQGVEKPFF. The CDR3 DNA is TGCGCCAGCAGTGGAAGACAGGGGGTTGAAAAACCGTTTTTT.

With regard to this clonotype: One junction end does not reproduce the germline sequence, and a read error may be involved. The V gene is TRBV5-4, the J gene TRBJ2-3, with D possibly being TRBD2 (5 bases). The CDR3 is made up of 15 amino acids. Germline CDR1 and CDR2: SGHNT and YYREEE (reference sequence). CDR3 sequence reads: CAISGEAGNTDSHYF. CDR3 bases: TGTGCCATCAGCGGTGAAGCCGGAAACACAGATTCGCACTATTTT.

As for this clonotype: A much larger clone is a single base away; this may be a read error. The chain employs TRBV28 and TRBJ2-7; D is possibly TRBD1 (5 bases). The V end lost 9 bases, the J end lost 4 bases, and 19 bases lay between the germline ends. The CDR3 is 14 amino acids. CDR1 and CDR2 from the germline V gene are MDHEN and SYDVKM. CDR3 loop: CARSPIQGRYEQYF. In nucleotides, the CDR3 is TGTGCCAGGAGTCCAATCCAGGGTAGATACGAGCAGTACTTC.

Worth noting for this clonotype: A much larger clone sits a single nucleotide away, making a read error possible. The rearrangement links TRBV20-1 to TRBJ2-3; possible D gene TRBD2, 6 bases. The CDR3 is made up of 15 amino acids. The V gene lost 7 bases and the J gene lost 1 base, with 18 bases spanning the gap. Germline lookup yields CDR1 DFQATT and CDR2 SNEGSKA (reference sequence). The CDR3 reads CSVGVREKGTDTQYF. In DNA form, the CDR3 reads TGCAGTGTTGGCGTTCGGGAGAAGGGCACAGATACGCAGTATTTT.

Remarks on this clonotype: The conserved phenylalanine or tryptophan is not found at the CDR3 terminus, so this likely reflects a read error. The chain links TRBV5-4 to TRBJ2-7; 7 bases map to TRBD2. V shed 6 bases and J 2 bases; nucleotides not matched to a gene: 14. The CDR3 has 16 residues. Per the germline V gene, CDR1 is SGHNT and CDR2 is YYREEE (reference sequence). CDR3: CASNPLARETPYEQYS. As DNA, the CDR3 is TGTGCCAGCAACCCCCTCGCGCGGGAGACACCCTACGAGCAGTACTCC.

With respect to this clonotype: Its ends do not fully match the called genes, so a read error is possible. In DNA form, the CDR3 reads TGCGCCATCTGTGAGATGACAGGGATGGTCCGCAATCCCTACGAGCAGTACTTC. Translation gives CAICEMTGMVRNPYEQYF. The chain employs TRBV10-3 and TRBJ2-7, with 7 bases that match TRBD1. CDR3 length: 18 amino acids. Germline CDR1 ENHRY, CDR2 SYGVKD.

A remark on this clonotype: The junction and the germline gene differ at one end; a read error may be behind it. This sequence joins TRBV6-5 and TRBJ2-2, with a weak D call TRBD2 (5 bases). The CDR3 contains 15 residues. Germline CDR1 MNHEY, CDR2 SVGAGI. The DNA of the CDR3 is TGTGCCAGCAATTACTCAGTGGACGGCACCGGGGAGATGTTTTTT. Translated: CASNYSVDGTGEMFF.

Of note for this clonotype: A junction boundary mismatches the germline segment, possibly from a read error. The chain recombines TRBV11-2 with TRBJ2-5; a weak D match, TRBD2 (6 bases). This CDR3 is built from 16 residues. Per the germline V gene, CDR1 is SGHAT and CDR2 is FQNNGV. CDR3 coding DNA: TGTGCCAGTAGATCTTGGGACTCGGCCCACCAAGAGACCCAGTATTTC. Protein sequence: CASRSWDSAHQETQYF.

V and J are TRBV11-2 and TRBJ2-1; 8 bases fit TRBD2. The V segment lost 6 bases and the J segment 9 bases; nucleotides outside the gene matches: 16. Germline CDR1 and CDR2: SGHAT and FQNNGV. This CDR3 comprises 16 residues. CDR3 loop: CASSLDTGLAMCEQFF. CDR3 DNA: TGTGCCAGCAGTTTGGATACCGGACTAGCCATGTGTGAGCAGTTCTTC.

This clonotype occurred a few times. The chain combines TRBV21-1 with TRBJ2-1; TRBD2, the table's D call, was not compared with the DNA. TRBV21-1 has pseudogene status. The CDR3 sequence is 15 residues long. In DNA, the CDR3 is TGTGCCAGCAGCAAAGGGGCGGGAGGTGGCAATGAGCAGTTCTTC. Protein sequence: CASSKGAGGGNEQFF.

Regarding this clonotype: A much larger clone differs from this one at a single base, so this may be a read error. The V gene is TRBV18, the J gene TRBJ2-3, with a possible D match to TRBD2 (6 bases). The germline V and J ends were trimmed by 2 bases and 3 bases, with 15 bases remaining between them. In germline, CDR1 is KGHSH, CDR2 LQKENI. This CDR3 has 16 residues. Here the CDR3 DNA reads TGTGCCAGCTCACCAAGGAGCGGGTTCTCAACAGATACGCAGTATTTT. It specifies CASSPRSGFSTDTQYF.

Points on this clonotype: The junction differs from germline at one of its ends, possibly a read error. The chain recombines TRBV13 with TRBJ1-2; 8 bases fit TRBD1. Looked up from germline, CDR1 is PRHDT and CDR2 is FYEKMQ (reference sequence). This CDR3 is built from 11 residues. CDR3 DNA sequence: TGTGCCAGCAACTTAGGACAGGGCCCCACCTTC. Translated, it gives CASNLGQGPTF.

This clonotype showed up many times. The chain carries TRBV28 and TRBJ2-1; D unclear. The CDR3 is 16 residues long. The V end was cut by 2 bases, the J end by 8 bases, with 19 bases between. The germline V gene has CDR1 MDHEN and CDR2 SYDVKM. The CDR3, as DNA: TGTGCCAGCAGTTTACTATACGGAATGAATCGGGATGAGCAGTTCTTC. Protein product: CASSLLYGMNRDEQFF.

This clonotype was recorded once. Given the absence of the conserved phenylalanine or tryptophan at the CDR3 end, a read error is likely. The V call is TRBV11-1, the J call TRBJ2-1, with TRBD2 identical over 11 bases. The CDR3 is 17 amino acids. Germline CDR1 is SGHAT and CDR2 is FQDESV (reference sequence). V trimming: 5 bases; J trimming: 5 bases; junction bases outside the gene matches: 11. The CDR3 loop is CASSLELAGEVNNEQFL. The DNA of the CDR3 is TGTGCCAGCAGCCTGGAACTAGCGGGAGAAGTTAACAATGAGCAGTTCCTC.